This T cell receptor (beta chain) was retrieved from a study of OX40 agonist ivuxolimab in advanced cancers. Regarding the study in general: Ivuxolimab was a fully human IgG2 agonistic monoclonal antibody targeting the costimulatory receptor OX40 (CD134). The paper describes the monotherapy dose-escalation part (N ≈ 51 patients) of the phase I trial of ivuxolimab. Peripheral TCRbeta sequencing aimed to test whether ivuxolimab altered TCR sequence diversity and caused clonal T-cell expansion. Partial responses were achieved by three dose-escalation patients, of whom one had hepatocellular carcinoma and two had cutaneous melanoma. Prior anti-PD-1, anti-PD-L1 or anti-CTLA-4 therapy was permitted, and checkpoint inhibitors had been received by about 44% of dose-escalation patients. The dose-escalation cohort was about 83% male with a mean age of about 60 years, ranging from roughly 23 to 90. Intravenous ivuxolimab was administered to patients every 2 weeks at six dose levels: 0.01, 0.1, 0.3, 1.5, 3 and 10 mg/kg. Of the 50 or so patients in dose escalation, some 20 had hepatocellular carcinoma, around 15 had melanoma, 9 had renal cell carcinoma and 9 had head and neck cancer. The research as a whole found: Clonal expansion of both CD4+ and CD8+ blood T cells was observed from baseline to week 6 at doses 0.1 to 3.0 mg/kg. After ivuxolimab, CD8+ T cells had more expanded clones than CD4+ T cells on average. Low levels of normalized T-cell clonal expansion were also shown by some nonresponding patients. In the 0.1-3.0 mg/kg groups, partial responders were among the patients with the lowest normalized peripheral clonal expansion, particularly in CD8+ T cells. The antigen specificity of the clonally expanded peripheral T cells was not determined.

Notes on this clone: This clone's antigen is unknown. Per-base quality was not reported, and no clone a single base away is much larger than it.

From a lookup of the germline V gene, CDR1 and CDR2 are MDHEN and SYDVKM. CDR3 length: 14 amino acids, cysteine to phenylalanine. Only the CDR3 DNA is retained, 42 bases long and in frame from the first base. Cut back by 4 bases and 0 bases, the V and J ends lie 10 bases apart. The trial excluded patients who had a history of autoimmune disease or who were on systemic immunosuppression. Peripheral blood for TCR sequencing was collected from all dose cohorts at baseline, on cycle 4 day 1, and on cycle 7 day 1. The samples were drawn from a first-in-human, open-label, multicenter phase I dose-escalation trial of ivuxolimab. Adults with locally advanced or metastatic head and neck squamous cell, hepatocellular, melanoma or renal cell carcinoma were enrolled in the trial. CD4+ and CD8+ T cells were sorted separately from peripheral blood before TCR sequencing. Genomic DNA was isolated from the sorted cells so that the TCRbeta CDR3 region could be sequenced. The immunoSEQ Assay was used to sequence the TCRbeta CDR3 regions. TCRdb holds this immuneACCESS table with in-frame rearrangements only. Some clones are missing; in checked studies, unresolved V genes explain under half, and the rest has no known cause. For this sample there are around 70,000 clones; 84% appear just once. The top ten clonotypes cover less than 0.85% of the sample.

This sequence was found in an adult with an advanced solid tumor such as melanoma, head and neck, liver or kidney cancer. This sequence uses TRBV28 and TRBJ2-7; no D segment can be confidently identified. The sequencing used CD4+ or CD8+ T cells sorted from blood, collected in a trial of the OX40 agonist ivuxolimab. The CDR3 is CASSWSSSSYEQYF. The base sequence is TGTGCCAGCAGTTGGAGTTCTAGCTCCTACGAGCAGTACTTC.